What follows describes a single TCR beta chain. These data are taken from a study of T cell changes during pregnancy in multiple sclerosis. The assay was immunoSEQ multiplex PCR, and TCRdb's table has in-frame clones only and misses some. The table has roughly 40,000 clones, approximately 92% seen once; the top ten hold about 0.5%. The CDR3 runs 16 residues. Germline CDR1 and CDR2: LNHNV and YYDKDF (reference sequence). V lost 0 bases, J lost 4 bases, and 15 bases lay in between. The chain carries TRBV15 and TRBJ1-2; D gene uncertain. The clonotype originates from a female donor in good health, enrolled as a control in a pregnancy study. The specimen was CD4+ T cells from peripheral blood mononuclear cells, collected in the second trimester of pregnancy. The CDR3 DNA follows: TGTGCCACCAGCAGAGATGCAGGCCTGGGTGGCTATGGCTACACCTTC. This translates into CATSRDAGLGGYGYTF.